A single sample gave rise to the 9 T cell receptor beta chains below, sequenced in a study of blood T cells in healthy people across ages. Alongside a J-beta primer mix, a sample-barcoded 5' primer served in a second PCR lasting roughly 6 to 11 cycles. In TCRdb, the 5' RACE reads were re-called with MiXCR into one record per CDR3 protein. The sample lists about 1.7 million distinct CDR3 sequences, roughly 27% occurring once. The specimen sequenced was blood. The receptors here all came from a woman under 40 in good health.

This clonotype was observed a handful of times. This chain uses TRBV2 with TRBJ2-5, with 11 nucleotides matching TRBD2. V shed 10 bases and J 3 bases; nucleotides not matched to a gene: 7. Germline-derived CDR1 and CDR2 are SNHLY and FYNNEI. This CDR3 region has 14 residues. The DNA of the CDR3 is TGTGCCACCCGTAGCGGGGGGGCGGAAGAGACCCAGTACTTC. Translation gives CATRSGGAEETQYF. The variable domain in full, with the rest retrieved from reference TRBV2 and TRBJ2-5, is EPEVTQTPSHQVTQMGQEVILRCVPISNHLYFYWYRQILGQKVEFLVSFYNNEISEKSEIFDDQFSVERPDGSNFTLKIRSTKLEDSAMYFCATRSGGAEETQYFGPGTRLLVL.

Notes on this clonotype: One end of the junction varies from germline; a read error may be responsible. The chain links TRBV20-1 to TRBJ2-6; perhaps D is TRBD1 or TRBD2 (5 bases each). Germline-derived CDR1 and CDR2 are DFQATT and SNEGSKA (reference sequence). The CDR3 consists of 12 residues. The CDR3 DNA sequence: TGCAGTGCTAGTGCCGGGGCCAACGTCCCGACTTTC. Translating gives CSASAGANVPTF.

The J gene is TRBJ2-3, the V gene TRBV3-1; D may be TRBD2 (5 bases). Deletions cut 1 base from V and 0 bases from J, with 17 bases between. The length of the CDR3 is 18 residues. From germline, CDR1 is LGHDT and CDR2 YNNKEL (reference sequence). This chain's CDR3 is CASSQGPSGISSTDTQYF. DNA for the CDR3: TGTGCCAGCAGCCAAGGGCCCTCGGGGATCTCTAGCACAGATACGCAGTATTTT.

This clonotype was counted between two and nine times. The chain couples TRBV24-1 to TRBJ2-5; TRBD2 aligns across 7 bases. Germline V gene data show CDR1 as KGHDR and CDR2 as SFDVKD. The V and J ends lost 8 bases and 5 bases, in that order; junction bases with no gene match: 10. This CDR3 has 14 residues. The CDR3 nucleotides are TGTGCCACCATGGATAGCAGGGAGGGGGAGACCCAGTACTTC. It translates to CATMDSREGETQYF.

Many counts were recorded for this clonotype. This chain uses TRBV7-2 with TRBJ2-1; 8 nucleotides line up with TRBD2. V dropped 5 bases and J dropped 0; count of bases not matched to a gene: 3. The CDR3 has 15 amino acids. Germline V lookup: CDR1 SGHTA, CDR2 FQGNSA. The CDR3 is CASSATSGSYNEQFF. CDR3 nucleotides: TGTGCCAGCAGCGCTACTAGCGGCTCCTACAATGAGCAGTTCTTC.

This clonotype was detected ten times or more. The J gene is TRBJ2-7, the V gene TRBV10-3, with D maybe TRBD1 (6 bases). CDR3 length: 13 residues. Per germline, CDR1 ENHRY and CDR2 SYGVKD. V lost 6 bases to trimming and J lost 5 bases, with 14 bases between them. The CDR3 is CAIRDGRGDEQYF. CDR3 nucleotide sequence: TGTGCCATCAGGGATGGCAGGGGCGACGAGCAGTACTTC.

The chain uses TRBV12-5 and TRBJ2-7; no reliable D call. The J call may be incorrect, as the DNA end agrees better with TRBJ2-5. In germline, CDR1 is LGHNT, CDR2 FRNRAP. This CDR3 spans 14 amino acids. The CDR3 coding sequence is TGTGCTAGTGGTTGGGTACCCGGACGAGAGACCCAGTACTTC. Protein product: CASGWVPGRETQYF.

A note on this clonotype: The germline gene is not matched at one end of the junction; a read error may be the cause. This CDR3 reads CSAGDPTGDATDTQYF. For the CDR3, the DNA is TGCAGTGCTGGAGATCCCACCGGGGACGCAACAGATACGCAGTATTTT. V usage is TRBV20-1 and J usage is TRBJ2-3, with D possibly being TRBD1 or TRBD2 (5 bases each). Germline loops: CDR1 DFQATT, CDR2 SNEGSKA (reference sequence). This CDR3 contains 16 residues.

This clonotype was counted a few times. The chain recombines TRBV10-3 with TRBJ2-6; TRBD1 aligns across 7 bases. After removal of 4 bases from V and 0 bases from J, the junction contained 9 bases not matched to a gene. Germline V gives CDR1 ENHRY, CDR2 SYGVKD. The length of the CDR3 is 18 residues. DNA for the CDR3: TGTGCCATCAGTGGGTTCGGGACAGCGAGCTCTGGGGCCAACGTCCTGACTTTC. This sequence encodes CAISGFGTASSGANVLTF.